Presented here are 15 T cell receptor beta chains from one specimen sequenced in a study of human T cells and chemical hapten exposure. TCRdb re-called the RACE reads with MiXCR, one entry per CDR3 protein. Of over 35,000 distinct CDR3 sequences listed, about 12% are singletons. Described time point: patch test 3, about 24 weeks after DPC sensitization. Described treatment: therapeutic diphenylcyclopropenone sensitization with weekly scalp DPC. It was unfractionated whole blood from which total RNA was extracted. Sample: whole blood, taken in connection with sensitization to the hapten diphenylcyclopropenone (DPC). These receptors were taken from a woman aged 35 to 49 with alopecia areata. Some clones in this sample may be carry-over from other donors' samples.

This clonotype was picked up many times. The chain employs TRBV3-1 and TRBJ2-7, with 8 positions matching TRBD2. J gave up 1 base and V 6 bases, and 8 bases lay outside the gene matches. Germline V gene lookup returns CDR1 LGHDT and CDR2 YNNKEL (reference sequence). This CDR3 is 15 amino acids long. CDR3 amino acids: CASSPGLGTSYEQYF. The DNA for the CDR3 is TGTGCCAGCAGTCCGGGACTAGGGACGTCCTACGAGCAGTACTTC.

This clonotype was detected many times. This sequence joins TRBV6-6 and TRBJ2-5; TRBD1 aligns across 7 bases. The CDR3 consists of 14 residues. Germline-derived CDR1 and CDR2 are MNHNY and SVGAGI (reference sequence). The trim removed 5 bases at V and 3 bases at J, leaving 6 bases unmatched. The CDR3 region is CASSKGTVKETQYF. The CDR3 region has the DNA TGTGCCAGCAGTAAAGGGACAGTTAAAGAGACCCAGTACTTC.

This clonotype was seen many times. The rearrangement links TRBV5-1 to TRBJ2-1; tentative D call: TRBD1 (5 bases). The germline V gene has CDR1 SGHRS and CDR2 YFSETQ. The CDR3 runs 15 residues. V was clipped by 0 bases and J by 2 bases, with 9 bases between them. DNA for the CDR3: TGCGCCAGCAGCTTGGCGGCAGGGACCTACAATGAGCAGTTCTTC. Protein product: CASSLAAGTYNEQFF. Variable domain in full (rest from reference TRBV5-1 and TRBJ2-1): KAGVTQTPRYLIKTRGQQVTLSCSPISGHRSVSWYQQTPGQGLQFLFEYFSETQRNKGNFPGRFSGRQFSNSRSEMNVSTLELGDSALYLCASSLAAGTYNEQFFGPGTRLTVL.

The table lists this clonotype with a few counts. The chain carries TRBV6-2 or TRBV6-3 and TRBJ1-1; no firm D call. Germline V gene lookup returns CDR1 MNHEY and CDR2 SVGEGT. The CDR3 extends over 13 amino acids. V lost 2 bases and J lost 5, with 9 bases in between. CDR3 DNA: TGTGCCAGCAGTTACCCCCCCGGGACTGAAGCTTTCTTT. Amino acids: CASSYPPGTEAFF.

This clonotype was observed a few times. The gene calls are TRBV28 and TRBJ1-1; 7 bases line up with TRBD1. The length of the CDR3 is 15 residues. The ends lost 6 bases at V and 4 bases at J; junction bases unmatched: 11. Germline V gives CDR1 MDHEN, CDR2 SYDVKM. The CDR3 nucleotides read TGTGCCAGCAGCCACGGACAGGCCCCAAGCACTGAAGCTTTCTTT. Translated: CASSHGQAPSTEAFF.

A few counts support this clonotype. The V gene is TRBV11-2, the J gene TRBJ2-1, with 10 bases lining up with TRBD1. The CDR3 has 14 residues. Germline CDR1 and CDR2: SGHAT and FQNNGV. Trimming removed 4 bases from V and 8 bases from J; junction bases left unmatched: 5. CDR3 sequence: CASSSGQGIHEQFF. Written as DNA, the CDR3 is TGTGCCAGCAGCTCGGGACAGGGGATCCATGAGCAGTTCTTC.

This clonotype was observed many times. The V gene is TRBV29-1, the J gene TRBJ2-2, with D perhaps TRBD1 (6 bases). Germline V gene lookup returns CDR1 SQVTM and CDR2 ANQGSEA. V was pared by 7 bases and J by 6 bases, with 18 bases between. The CDR3 is made up of 14 amino acids. The CDR3 here is CSARKGGLAGELFF. CDR3 sequence (DNA): TGCAGCGCAAGAAAAGGGGGATTGGCCGGGGAGCTGTTTTTT.

The chain is built from TRBV5-4 and TRBJ2-2, with 12 bases matching TRBD2. The CDR3 loop spans 16 amino acids. Germline V gives CDR1 SGHNT, CDR2 YYREEE (reference sequence). J was trimmed by 6 bases and V by 5 bases; bases with no gene match: 8. This CDR3 reads CASSSSGTSGSGELFF. Written as DNA, the CDR3 is TGTGCCAGCAGTTCCTCCGGGACTAGCGGGTCCGGGGAGCTGTTTTTT.

The genes are TRBV29-1 and TRBJ2-2, with 10 bases that match TRBD2. CDR3 length: 14 residues. Trimming at V came to 7 bases and at J to 2 bases, leaving 4 bases not matched to a gene. Germline CDR1 reads SQVTM; CDR2 reads ANQGSEA. DNA of the CDR3: TGCAGCGCAGCGGGGGGGCCAAACACCGGGGAGCTGTTTTTT. It is translated as CSAAGGPNTGELFF.

This clonotype appeared a few times. The chain links TRBV29-1 to TRBJ1-5; the D gene is possibly TRBD1 (6 bases). This CDR3 has 13 residues. Germline values: CDR1 SQVTM, CDR2 ANQGSEA. The V end was cut by 5 bases, the J end by 1 base, with 9 bases between. This chain's CDR3 is CSVLGASNQPQHF. Written as DNA, the CDR3 is TGCAGCGTTCTGGGGGCGAGCAATCAGCCCCAGCATTTT.

This clonotype has ten or more counts. CDR3 protein: CSVAGTGGTEAFF. The CDR3 region has the DNA TGCAGCGTCGCCGGGACAGGGGGGACTGAAGCTTTCTTT. The chain uses TRBV29-1 and TRBJ1-1; TRBD1 agrees at 11 bases. Germline values: CDR1 SQVTM, CDR2 ANQGSEA. This CDR3 is 13 amino acids long. The V and J ends lost 6 bases and 5 bases, in that order; junction bases with no gene match: 5.

This clonotype was seen ten or more times. The chain links TRBV14 to TRBJ2-2, with 7 bases aligning to TRBD2. V trimming: 4 bases; J trimming: 3 bases; junction bases outside the gene matches: 11. The CDR3 is 17 amino acids. From germline, CDR1 is SGHDN and CDR2 FVKESK. This chain's CDR3 is CASSPRGTTDYTGELFF. The DNA for the CDR3 is TGTGCCAGCAGCCCCCGAGGGACTACCGACTACACCGGGGAGCTGTTTTTT.

A word on this clonotype: This sequence may be a read error, since a much larger clone differs from it by one base. The rearrangement joins TRBV4-1 to TRBJ2-7; D is uncertain. The germline V gene has CDR1 MGHRA and CDR2 YSYEKL. The CDR3 is 15 amino acids. Trimming took off 4 bases at V and 3 bases at J, with 16 bases between the two ends. The chain's CDR3 is CASSRENSLSYEQYF. The CDR3 bases are TGCGCCAGCAGCCGAGAAAATAGTTTGAGCTACGAGCAGTACTTC.

CDR3 residues: CATSDFTGHITDTQYF. The DNA of the CDR3 is TGTGCCACCAGTGATTTTACGGGACATATCACAGATACGCAGTATTTT. V is TRBV15 and J is TRBJ2-3, with a possible D match to TRBD1 (6 bases). Between the trimmed V and J ends, which lost 6 bases and 2 bases, there was a span of 18 bases. The CDR3 is 16 amino acids. CDR1 is LNHNV and CDR2 is YYDKDF in the germline V gene (reference sequence).

This clonotype has a count of ten or more. The chain recombines TRBV28 with TRBJ1-6; D ambiguous. Germline V gene sequence: CDR1 MDHEN, CDR2 SYDVKM. The length of the CDR3 is 16 residues. With 3 bases removed from V and 8 bases from J, the gap between germline ends came to 17 bases. This CDR3 reads CASSLARANRDSPLHF. Written as DNA, the CDR3 is TGTGCCAGCAGTTTGGCCCGGGCCAATCGGGATTCACCCCTCCACTTT.